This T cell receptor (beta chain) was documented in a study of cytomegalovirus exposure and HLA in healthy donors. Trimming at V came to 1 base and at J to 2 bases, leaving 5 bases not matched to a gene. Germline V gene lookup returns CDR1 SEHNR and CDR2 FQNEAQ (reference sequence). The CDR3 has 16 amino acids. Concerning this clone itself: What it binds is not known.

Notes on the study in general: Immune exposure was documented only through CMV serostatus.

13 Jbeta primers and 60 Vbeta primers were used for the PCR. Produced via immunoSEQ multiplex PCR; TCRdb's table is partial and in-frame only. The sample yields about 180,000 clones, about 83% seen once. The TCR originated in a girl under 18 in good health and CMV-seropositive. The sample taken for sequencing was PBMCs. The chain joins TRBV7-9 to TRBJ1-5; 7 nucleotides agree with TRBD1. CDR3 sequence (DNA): TGTGCCAGCAGCTTAGATTTAGGGACAGGCAATCAGCCCCAGCATTTT. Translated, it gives CASSLDLGTGNQPQHF.